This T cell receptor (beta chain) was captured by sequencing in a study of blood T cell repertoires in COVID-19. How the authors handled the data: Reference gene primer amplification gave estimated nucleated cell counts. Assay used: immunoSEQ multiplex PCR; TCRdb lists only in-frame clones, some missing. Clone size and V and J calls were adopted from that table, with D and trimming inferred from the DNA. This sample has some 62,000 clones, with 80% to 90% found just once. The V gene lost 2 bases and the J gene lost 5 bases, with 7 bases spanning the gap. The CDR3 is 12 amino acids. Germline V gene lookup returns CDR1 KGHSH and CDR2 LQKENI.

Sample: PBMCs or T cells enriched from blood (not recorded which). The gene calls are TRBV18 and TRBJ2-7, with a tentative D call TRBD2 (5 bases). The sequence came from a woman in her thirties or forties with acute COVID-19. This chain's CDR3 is CASSPNGDEQYV. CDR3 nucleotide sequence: TGTGCCAGCTCACCAAACGGGGACGAGCAGTACGTC.